This is a list of T cell receptor beta chains from one sample in a study of T cell repertoires in cytomegalovirus infection. TCRdb re-analysed the reads in MiXCR, keeping a single row per CDR3 protein. This sample carries approximately 500,000 distinct CDR3 sequences, about 11% of them seen once, and the ten largest clones take around 9.6%. The specimen sequenced was PBMCs. All receptors derive from a human donor in good health (CMV status not recorded). Some clones in this sample may be carry-over from other donors' samples. CDR3s include the opening cysteine and the closing phenylalanine or tryptophan. A D gene is named only where the DNA matches it firmly. Rows give clone size only sometimes, using once, few, many, or a class for an expanded clone.

cdr3_length,clone_size,v_call,j_call,d_call,cdr3_nt,cdr3_aa
15,many,TRBV12-3/TRBV12-4,TRBJ1-1,-,TGTGCCAGCAGACCTGGGATACGGATGAACACTGAAGCTTTCTTT,CASRPGIRMNTEAFF
15,many,TRBV6-1,TRBJ1-6,-,TGTGCCAGCAGTGACCGTCTCGGGTCAGGGTCACCCCTCCACTTT,CASSDRLGSGSPLHF
14,few,TRBV27,TRBJ1-1,TRBD1,TGTGCCAGCAGTTTAGTGGGACAGGGACGTGAAGCTTTCTTT,CASSLVGQGREAFF
19,-,TRBV23-1,TRBJ1-6,TRBD1,TGCGCTATCAGAAGGGACAGGGGAAATGTGGATCCCTATAATTCACCCCTCCACTTT,CAIRRDRGNVDPYNSPLHF
17,-,TRBV4-2,TRBJ2-7,TRBD2,TGTGCCAGCAGCCAAGATTGGGAGCGGGGGATCTCCTACGAGCAGTACTTC,CASSQDWERGISYEQYF
16,many,TRBV6-1,TRBJ1-2,-,TGTGCCAGCAGTGACCAGACAGGAAGCTCAGGCTATGGCTACACCTTC,CASSDQTGSSGYGYTF
15,-,TRBV5-1,TRBJ1-1,-,TGCGCCAGCAGCTTGCAAGTACAGATGAACACTAAAGCTTTCTTT,CASSLQVQMNTKAFF
14,many,TRBV20-1,TRBJ1-1,-,TGCAGTGCTATCACGACAGTCATGAACACTGAAGCTTTCTTT,CSAITTVMNTEAFF
15,few,TRBV12-3/TRBV12-4,TRBJ2-7,TRBD1,TGTGCCAGCAGACGAGGACAGGGGGCGTTTTACGAGCAGTACTTC,CASRRGQGAFYEQYF
12,many,TRBV6-1,TRBJ1-1,TRBD1,TGTGCCAGCAGTCAGCAGGGGGTTGGAGCTTTCTTT,CASSQQGVGAFF